This TCR beta chain was sequenced in a study of blood T cell repertoires in COVID-19. Germline lookup yields CDR1 MNHEY and CDR2 SMNVEV (reference sequence). The CDR3 loop spans 13 amino acids. Trimming cost V 0 bases and J 7 bases, with 8 bases left between them. Some clones are missing from TCRdb's copy, which holds only in-frame ones; the method was immunoSEQ multiplex PCR. The sample has around 140,000 clones, roughly 87% seen once. Sequences were obtained from peripheral blood. The clonotype originates from a human donor in a cohort sampled during active COVID-19. The rearrangement links TRBV27 to TRBJ2-3; no reliable D call. The CDR3 DNA reads TGTGCCAGCAGTTTATCCCCTTCTTATACGCAGTATTTT. Protein sequence: CASSLSPSYTQYF.